The sequence of this TCR beta chain was determined in a study of shared clonotypes between healthy human individuals (dated by TCRdb to about 2020). Notes on the research overall: The cohort included three men and a couple of women between 18 and 49 years of age. Between about 0.85 and 9.5 billion PBMCs per donor were obtained by leukapheresis. To estimate repertoire size and how much clonotypes are shared between individuals, the study performed deep sequencing of blood TCR repertoires from roughly five healthy adults. For each donor, CD4 naive and CD4 memory were each run on three plates, CD8 naive on two plates, and CD8 memory on one plate. Libraries were prepared and TCR repertoires were sequenced by different laboratories using diverse techniques, in order to increase sequencing depth and limit assay-specific biases. The investigation overall reported the following: Because the study included only a small number of donors, the genetic and exposure-history diversity represented was limited. Pairwise subsampling indicated that sequencing depth was expected to affect the degree of clonotype sharing among donors. Around 5.4% of naive CD4, 3% to 4% of naive CD8, approximately 2% of memory CD4, and around 0.42% of memory CD8 clonotypes were shared across a handful of donors. Sampling was restricted to blood, and TCR repertoires in tissue are likely to differ from TCR repertoires in blood. Rarefaction of sorted-subset datasets indicated incomplete sequencing despite the large sequencing depth. Compared with non-shared clonotypes, clonotypes shared by all four sorted-subset donors had higher generation probabilities. Estimated clonotype richness was generally larger for naive than for memory subsets.

The donors were healthy, HIV-negative adults who had no recently reported acute infections or vaccinations. Only Caucasian adults living in Nashville, Tennessee, USA were represented among the donors. CD4+ T cells were enriched through magnetic negative selection, after which naive cells were positively selected on CD45RA and the remaining negative fraction served as the memory subset. After blood collection by leukapheresis, PBMCs were isolated using Ficoll-Histopaque density gradient centrifugation and then cryopreserved in the vapor phase of liquid nitrogen. Analytical flow cytometry was used to check the purity and quantity of every magnetically sorted T cell population. Each sorted fraction had its genomic DNA isolated and then quantified by UV absorbance on a Nanodrop 2000c. Using the deep immunoSEQ assay, TCR CDR3 regions were amplified from genomic DNA by multiplex PCR. Extracted genomic DNA from each cell subset was spread evenly across all wells of several immunoSEQ 96-well plates, with each plate serving as a replicate. Each replicate PCR for sorted subsets received about 200 ng genomic DNA, equal to some 32,000 T cell genomes. Purified libraries were quantified with a Qubit 3.0 fluorometer, sized on a Bioanalyzer 2100, and re-quantified with the KAPA Library Quantification kit. Every immunoSEQ 96-well plate was sequenced on a dedicated single-read 150-cycle Illumina NextSeq 550 flow cell. As for the original processing: The immunoSEQ output contained only junctional sequences without quality scores, so filtering could not match that applied to full-length reads. To assign V/J genes and CDR3, sequences were annotated against IMGT germline references using PyIR, a Python wrapper for IgBLAST v1.9. Reads were removed for weak V/J assignments (E-value above 1e-6), missing CDR3, stop codons, out-of-frame junctions, or ambiguous translated residues. A V3J clonotype was defined by an identical inferred V gene, J gene, and CDR3 amino acid sequence. Percentage overlap between repertoires was calculated by dividing the number of shared unique clonotypes by the size of the smaller repertoire. RTK rarefaction, the Chao1 estimator, and Recon v2.1 estimates of unobserved clonotypes were used to assess repertoire richness. OLGA was used to compute generation probabilities for all TCRbeta clonotypes that the gDNA method yielded from a handful of donors. The table was pulled from immuneACCESS by TCRdb, which kept in-frame rearrangements only. Such tables lose some clones; where checked, under half of the loss comes from unresolved V genes, and the rest has no known cause. V, J and clone size were drawn from that table, and D and trimming were deduced from the DNA. This sample holds roughly 2 million clones; approximately 96% were observed only once. Jointly, the top ten make up approximately 0.13% of the sample.

The germline V gene sets CDR1 to ENHRY and CDR2 to SYGVKD. The junction carries 18 bases between V and J, which are trimmed by 6 bases and 1 base respectively. The CDR3 starts with the cysteine, ends with the phenylalanine, and has 16 residues. Here the CDR3 DNA is all that survives: 48 bases in frame from base 1. As for this clone: This clone's antigen is unknown. No base qualities exist here, and no much larger clone lies one base off it.

This receptor was obtained from a man aged 18 to 29 in good health. Source material: naive CD4+ T cells sorted from blood. This sample's cell subset or site label indicates: CD45RA+ positively selected. The chain is encoded by TRBV10-3 joined to TRBJ1-1, with TRBD1 tentatively as D gene (5 bases match). The DNA reads as follows: TGTGCCATCAGGCAGGGTTTGGGAAATTCGAACACTGAAGCTTTCTTT. Its translation reads: CAIRQGLGNSNTEAFF.